This T cell receptor beta chain was profiled in a study of identical twins. Overall study findings and caveats: The study found weaker excess twin sharing in beta out-of-frame sequences. Without tracking the same donors, conclusions rested on cross-sectional statistical analysis.

Template switching created a universal primer site, and the cDNA included unique molecular identifiers. TCRdb re-called the 5' RACE reads through MiXCR, storing one row per CDR3 protein. The sample consists of under 250,000 distinct CDR3 sequences, about 7.5% of them appearing once. From germline, CDR1 is MNHEY and CDR2 SMNVEV (reference sequence). The V and J ends lost 1 base and 5 bases respectively, with 17 bases between them. The CDR3 covers 16 residues. Every donor was a healthy Caucasian. This clonotype occurred a few times. Its cognate antigen is unknown. These same records also appear under a second study, on yellow fever vaccine responses in identical twins.

V and J are TRBV27 and TRBJ1-1; D uncertain. The TCR comes from a woman aged 18-30 years in good health. What was sequenced was CD8+ T cells sorted from blood. CDR3 in amino acids: CASSLWARSGMTEAFF. The CDR3 bases are TGTGCCAGCAGTTTATGGGCCCGTTCTGGGATGACTGAAGCTTTCTTT.